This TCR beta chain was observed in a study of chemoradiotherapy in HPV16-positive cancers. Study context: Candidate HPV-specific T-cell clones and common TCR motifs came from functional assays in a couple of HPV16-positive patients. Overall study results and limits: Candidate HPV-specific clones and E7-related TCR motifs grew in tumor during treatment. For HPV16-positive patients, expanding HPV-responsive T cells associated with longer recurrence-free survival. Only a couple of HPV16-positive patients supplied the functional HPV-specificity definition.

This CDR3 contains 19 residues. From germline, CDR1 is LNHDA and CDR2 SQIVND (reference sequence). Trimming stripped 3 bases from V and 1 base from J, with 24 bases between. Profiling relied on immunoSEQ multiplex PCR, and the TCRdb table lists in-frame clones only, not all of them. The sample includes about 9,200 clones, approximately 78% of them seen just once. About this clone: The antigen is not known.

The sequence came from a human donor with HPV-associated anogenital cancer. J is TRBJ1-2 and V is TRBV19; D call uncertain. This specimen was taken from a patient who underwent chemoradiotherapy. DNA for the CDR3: TGTGCCAGTAGTATTATAGGAGGGTCCCGAACAATTTATAACTATGGCTACACCTTC. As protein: CASSIIGGSRTIYNYGYTF. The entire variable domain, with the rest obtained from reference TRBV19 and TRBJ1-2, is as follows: DGGITQSPKYLFRKEGQNVTLSCEQNLNHDAMYWYRQDPGQGLRLIYYSQIVNDFQKGDIAEGYSVSREKKESFPLTVTSAQKNPTAFYLCASSIIGGSRTIYNYGYTFGSGTRLTVV.